This TCR beta chain was captured by sequencing in a study of control samples from healthy donors and cancer patients. On this clone: The identical CDR3 is also encoded by other nucleotide sequences in the sample.

The method was immunoSEQ multiplex PCR; TCRdb's version includes in-frame clones alone and lacks a portion of them. Seen here are 150,000 to 200,000 clones, approximately 94% observed once, and the top ten hold approximately 1.5%. The CDR3 is 14 amino acids. Germline CDR1 is LGHDT and CDR2 is YNNKEL (reference sequence). Trimming removed 1 base at V and 2 bases at J, with 8 bases between. Specimen: blood. The chain joins TRBV3-1 (or the pseudogene TRBV3-2) to TRBJ1-1; no clear D. The receptor was isolated from a woman under 30 in good health. CDR3 nucleotides: TGTGCCAGCAGCCAAGGTACGGCTAACACTGAAGCTTTCTTT. Its translation is CASSQGTANTEAFF.